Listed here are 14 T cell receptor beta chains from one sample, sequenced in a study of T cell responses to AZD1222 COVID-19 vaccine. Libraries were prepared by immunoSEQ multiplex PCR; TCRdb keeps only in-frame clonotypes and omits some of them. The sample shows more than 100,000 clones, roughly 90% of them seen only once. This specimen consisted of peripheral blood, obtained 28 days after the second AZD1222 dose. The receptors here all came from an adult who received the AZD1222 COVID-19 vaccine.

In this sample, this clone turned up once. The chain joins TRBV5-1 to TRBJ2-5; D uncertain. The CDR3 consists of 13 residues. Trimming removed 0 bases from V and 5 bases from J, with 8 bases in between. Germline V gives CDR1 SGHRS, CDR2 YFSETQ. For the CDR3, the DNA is TGCGCCAGCAGCTTGGATCGTCTGGAGACCCAGTACTTC. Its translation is CASSLDRLETQYF.

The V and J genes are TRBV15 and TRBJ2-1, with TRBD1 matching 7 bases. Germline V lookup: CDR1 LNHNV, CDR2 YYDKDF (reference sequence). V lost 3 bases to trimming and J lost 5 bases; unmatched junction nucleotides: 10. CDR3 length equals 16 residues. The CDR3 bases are TGTGCCACCAGCAGCAGCTCCCGGGACAGCGACAATGAGCAGTTCTTC. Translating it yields CATSSSSRDSDNEQFF. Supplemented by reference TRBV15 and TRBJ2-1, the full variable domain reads DAMVIQNPRYQVTQFGKPVTLSCSQTLNHNVMYWYQQKSSQAPKLLFHYYDKDFNNEADTPDNFQSRRPNTSFCFLDIRSPGLGDTAMYLCATSSSSRDSDNEQFFGPGTRLTVL.

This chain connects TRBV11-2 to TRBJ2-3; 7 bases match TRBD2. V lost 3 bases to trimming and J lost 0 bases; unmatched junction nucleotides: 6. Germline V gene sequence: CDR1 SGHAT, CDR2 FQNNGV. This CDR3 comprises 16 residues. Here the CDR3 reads CASSLGGVLSTDTQYF. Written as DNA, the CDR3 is TGTGCCAGCAGCTTGGGAGGGGTCCTTAGCACAGATACGCAGTATTTT.

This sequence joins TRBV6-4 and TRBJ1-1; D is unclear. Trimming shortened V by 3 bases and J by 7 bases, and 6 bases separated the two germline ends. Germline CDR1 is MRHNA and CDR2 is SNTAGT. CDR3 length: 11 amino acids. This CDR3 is CASSERGEAFF. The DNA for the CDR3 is TGTGCCAGCAGTGAACGTGGTGAAGCTTTCTTT.

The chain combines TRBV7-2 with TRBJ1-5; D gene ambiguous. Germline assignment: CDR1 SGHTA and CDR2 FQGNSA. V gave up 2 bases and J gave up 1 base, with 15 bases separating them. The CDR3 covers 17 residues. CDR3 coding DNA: TGTGCCAGCAGCTTAACATCGGGCGGACGCAGCAATCAGCCCCAGCATTTT. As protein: CASSLTSGGRSNQPQHF.

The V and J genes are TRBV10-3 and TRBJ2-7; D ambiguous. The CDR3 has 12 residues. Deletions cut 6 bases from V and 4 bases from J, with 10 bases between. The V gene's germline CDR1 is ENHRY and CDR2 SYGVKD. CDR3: CAISDHLYEQYF. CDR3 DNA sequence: TGTGCCATCAGCGATCATCTGTACGAGCAGTACTTC.

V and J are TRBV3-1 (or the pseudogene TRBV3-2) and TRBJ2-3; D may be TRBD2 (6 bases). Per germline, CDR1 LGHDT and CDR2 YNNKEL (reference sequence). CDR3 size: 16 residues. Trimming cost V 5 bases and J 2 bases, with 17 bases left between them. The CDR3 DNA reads TGTGCCAGCAGCGACCGGACTACCCTAAACACAGATACGCAGTATTTT. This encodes CASSDRTTLNTDTQYF.

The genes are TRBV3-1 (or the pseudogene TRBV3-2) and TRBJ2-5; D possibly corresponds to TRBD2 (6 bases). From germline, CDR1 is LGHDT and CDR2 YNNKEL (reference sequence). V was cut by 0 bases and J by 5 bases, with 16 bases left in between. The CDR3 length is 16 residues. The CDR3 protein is CASSQELVGGWETQYF. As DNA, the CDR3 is TGTGCCAGCAGCCAAGAACTCGTCGGGGGTTGGGAGACCCAGTACTTC.

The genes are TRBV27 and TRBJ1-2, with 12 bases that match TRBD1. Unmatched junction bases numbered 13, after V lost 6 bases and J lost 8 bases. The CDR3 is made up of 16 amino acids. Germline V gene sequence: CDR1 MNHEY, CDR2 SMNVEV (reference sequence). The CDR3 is CASRRGTGGAMSGYTF. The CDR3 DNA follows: TGTGCCAGCAGAAGAGGGACAGGGGGCGCGATGAGCGGCTACACCTTC.

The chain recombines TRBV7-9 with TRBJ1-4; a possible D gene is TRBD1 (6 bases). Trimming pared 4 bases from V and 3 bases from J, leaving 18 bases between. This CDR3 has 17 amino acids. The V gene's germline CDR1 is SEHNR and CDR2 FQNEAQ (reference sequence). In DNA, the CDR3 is TGTGCCAGCAGCTCAAGCCCCAACAGGGCTGCTAATGAAAAACTGTTTTTT. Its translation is CASSSSPNRAANEKLFF.

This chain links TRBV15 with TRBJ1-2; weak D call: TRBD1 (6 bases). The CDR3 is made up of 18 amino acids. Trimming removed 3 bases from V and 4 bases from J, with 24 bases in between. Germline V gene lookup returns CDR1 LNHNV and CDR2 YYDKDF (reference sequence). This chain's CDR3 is CATSSRIDTGSYAYGYTF. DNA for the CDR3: TGTGCCACCAGCAGCAGAATCGATACAGGGAGTTATGCCTATGGCTACACCTTC.

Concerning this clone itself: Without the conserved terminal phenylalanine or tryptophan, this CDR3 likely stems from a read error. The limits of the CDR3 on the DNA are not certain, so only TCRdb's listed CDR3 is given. The CDR3 here is CASSLDRVGD. This chain links TRBV5-1 with TRBJ2-7; the table gives TRBD1 as D, unverified against the DNA. The CDR3 is 10 amino acids long, termini counted. CDR1 and CDR2 (germline): SGHRS, YFSETQ.

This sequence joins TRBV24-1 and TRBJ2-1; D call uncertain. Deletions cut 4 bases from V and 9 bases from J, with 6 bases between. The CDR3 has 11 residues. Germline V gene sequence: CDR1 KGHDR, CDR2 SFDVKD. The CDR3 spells CATSDGTEQFF. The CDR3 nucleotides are TGTGCCACCAGTGACGGAACTGAGCAGTTCTTC.

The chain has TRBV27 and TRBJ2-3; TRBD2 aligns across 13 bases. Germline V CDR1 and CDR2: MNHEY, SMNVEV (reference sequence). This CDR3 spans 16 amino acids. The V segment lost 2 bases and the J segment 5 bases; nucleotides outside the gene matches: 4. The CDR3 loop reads CASSLGTSGMGDTQYF. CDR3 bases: TGTGCCAGCAGTTTAGGGACTAGCGGGATGGGAGATACGCAGTATTTT.